A selection of T cell receptor beta chains follows, all from one sample in a study of T-cell reconstitution after alpha-beta-depleted transplantation in children. TCRdb recomputed calls from the PCR reads with MiXCR, one row per CDR3 protein. The data hold 700,000 to 850,000 distinct CDR3 sequences, with roughly 16% observed a single time. The sequenced sample was PBMCs, mostly from graft donor cells, obtained 360 days after TCRalphabeta/CD19-depleted stem cell transplant. The receptors here all came from a male patient aged 5 to 17 who had a stem cell transplant for acute lymphoblastic leukemia, so the T cells may come from the graft donor. The CDR3 runs from the conserved cysteine through the conserved F or W. Each record gives: V gene, D gene, J gene, CDR3 protein. A D gene is named only where the DNA matches it firmly.

TRBV14,-,TRBJ2-1,CASSQGVWAGDNEQFF
TRBV5-1,TRBD2,TRBJ2-3,CASSLELRLAGLLTDTQYF
TRBV7-8,TRBD2,TRBJ2-3,CASSFRGSGSPTQYF
TRBV7-9,-,TRBJ1-4,CASSLVFGDGSEKLFF
TRBV4-1,-,TRBJ1-1,CASSQQGLWTEAFF
TRBV7-3,TRBD2,TRBJ2-1,CASSLSAGTNYNEQFF
TRBV20-1,-,TRBJ2-2,CSATRETGELFF
TRBV29-1,-,TRBJ2-7,CSVGDSVSAQYF
TRBV20-1,-,TRBJ2-5,CSASRQQETQYF
TRBV4-1,-,TRBJ2-2,CASSQAGRNTGELFF
TRBV2,-,TRBJ1-5,CASRKDSAINQPQHF
TRBV18,-,TRBJ2-1,CASSRTLMSSYNEQFF
TRBV18,-,TRBJ2-3,CASSPLGNRTPGTDTQYF
TRBV7-9,-,TRBJ2-7,CASSFRDTPPDYEQYF
TRBV7-3,-,TRBJ1-6,CASSLRPGPRNSPLHF
TRBV27,TRBD2,TRBJ2-2,CASIPTGTSGRPDTGELFF
TRBV12-3/TRBV12-4,-,TRBJ1-1,CASSLEFSGEAFF
TRBV19,TRBD2,TRBJ2-1,CASSVRSGLAGGSSYNEQFF
TRBV28,TRBD1,TRBJ1-2,CASITGTGGLYGYTF
TRBV7-9,TRBD2,TRBJ2-3,CASSLGTSPGDTQYF
TRBV5-1,-,TRBJ1-1,CASSSTPRRVNTEAFF
TRBV7-2,-,TRBJ2-5,CASLRGNQETQYF
TRBV5-1,TRBD1,TRBJ1-2,CASRLTGTHYGYTF
TRBV11-2,TRBD1,TRBJ1-2,CASSLGGYAEYTGVQNYGYTF
TRBV5-1,TRBD1,TRBJ2-4,CASSRARDSKNIQYF
TRBV5-1,TRBD2,TRBJ2-2,CASSHWDLAGAVRNTGELFF
TRBV7-3,TRBD2,TRBJ2-6,CASSYVSGRASGANVLTF
TRBV5-1,-,TRBJ2-2,CASSFEGSGELFF
TRBV20-1,-,TRBJ2-7,CSARPDGVQYF
TRBV4-1,-,TRBJ2-1,CASSQASLVGPHNEQFF
TRBV20-1,-,TRBJ2-5,CSATTHGETQYF
TRBV7-6,TRBD2,TRBJ2-7,CASSLGFSGRAYEQYF
TRBV4-1,TRBD1,TRBJ2-5,CASSQEMLNRGRRETQYF
TRBV6-5,-,TRBJ2-7,CASSYSSGDEQYF
TRBV4-1,-,TRBJ2-1,CASSQDSWSYNEQFF
TRBV20-1,-,TRBJ2-1,CSAPQDSGDNEQFF
TRBV20-1,-,TRBJ2-7,CSARGDTNSYEQYF
TRBV27,-,TRBJ1-1,CASRPTGNTEAFF
TRBV24-1,-,TRBJ2-2,CATRAGQRTGELFF
TRBV5-4,-,TRBJ2-3,CAILTDTQYF
TRBV12-3/TRBV12-4,-,TRBJ2-7,CASSFLDYEQYF
TRBV7-6,TRBD1,TRBJ2-7,CASSLGPRQGWAYEQYF
TRBV29-1,TRBD2,TRBJ2-7,CSALLAGGHEQYF
TRBV4-1,-,TRBJ2-7,CASSQGSTDVYEQYF
TRBV5-5,-,TRBJ2-5,CASSIVWTGQETQYF
TRBV7-9,TRBD1,TRBJ1-2,CASRPPMQTGSQGYTF
TRBV5-4,-,TRBJ2-7,CASSLLAQAGYEQYF
TRBV12-3/TRBV12-4,TRBD1,TRBJ2-7,CASSLGQGSFHEQYF
TRBV12-3/TRBV12-4,-,TRBJ1-1,CASSPTGSTEAFF
TRBV7-3,TRBD1,TRBJ2-2,CASSVQGADTGELFF
TRBV6-1,TRBD1,TRBJ2-7,CASSKTGGSPNEQYF
TRBV9,-,TRBJ2-7,CASSAWDGSYEQYF
TRBV29-1,-,TRBJ1-1,CSVEDPLNTEAFF
TRBV19,-,TRBJ1-1,CASSIQGMWTEAFF
TRBV6-1,TRBD1,TRBJ2-7,CASRTGQGGFYEQYF